These 9 T cell receptor beta chains originate from one sample sequenced in a study of blood T cells in healthy people across ages. A second PCR, run for roughly 7 to 11 cycles, used a sample-barcoded 5' primer plus a J-beta primer mix. TCRdb re-analysed the 5' RACE reads in MiXCR, keeping a single row per CDR3 protein. This table holds approximately 810,000 distinct CDR3 sequences, under 40% found once. The sequencing sample was made of blood. The origin of the receptors is a man younger than 35 in good health.

This clonotype was found a few times. The chain carries TRBV20-1 and TRBJ2-1; D is possibly TRBD1 (5 bases). Germline V gene sequence: CDR1 DFQATT, CDR2 SNEGSKA (reference sequence). The CDR3 is 14 amino acids. The V end was cut by 6 bases, the J end by 6 bases, with 18 bases between. The CDR3 loop reads CSAPLLDSFNEQFF. The CDR3 DNA sequence: TGCAGTGCCCCCCTCCTAGACAGTTTCAATGAGCAGTTCTTC.

On this clonotype itself: One junction end disagrees with the germline gene, perhaps due to a read error. This rearrangement joins TRBV10-2 to TRBJ2-5; D may be TRBD2 (6 bases). The last part of the DNA fits TRBJ2-7 better; the J call may be wrong. This CDR3 region has 16 residues. Per the germline V gene, CDR1 is WSHSY and CDR2 is SAAADI. The CDR3 sequence: CTSSESAGTGSDEQYF. The DNA for the CDR3 is TGCACCAGCAGTGAGTCGGCGGGGACTGGCTCCGACGAGCAGTACTTC.

The chain joins TRBV6-5 to TRBJ1-6, with no clear D. Germline CDR1 MNHEY, CDR2 SVGAGI. V lost 1 base to trimming and J lost 3 bases, with 13 bases between them. The CDR3 length is 17 residues. CDR3 bases: TGTGCCAGCAGTTACTACGGGAAATCCAACTATAATTCACCCCTCCACTTT. Translation: CASSYYGKSNYNSPLHF.

In its sample, this clonotype was seen a few times. The V gene is TRBV7-9, the J gene TRBJ1-2; 7 bases fit TRBD1. V lost 8 bases, J lost 4 bases, and 13 bases stayed unmatched. Germline V gene sequence: CDR1 SEHNR, CDR2 FQNEAQ (reference sequence). The CDR3 runs to 15 residues. The CDR3 here is CASGRDSSPSYGYTF. For the CDR3, the DNA is TGTGCCAGCGGGCGGGACAGTTCCCCCAGCTATGGCTACACCTTC.

V usage is TRBV7-2 and J usage is TRBJ2-5, with 7 bases matching TRBD1. Losses at the gene ends were 6 bases for V and 1 base for J; bases not matched to a gene: 5. The CDR3 has 14 amino acids. Germline assignment: CDR1 SGHTA and CDR2 FQGNSA. CDR3: CASSQGQLQETQYF. As DNA, the CDR3 is TGTGCCAGCAGTCAGGGACAGCTCCAAGAGACCCAGTACTTC.

The chain combines TRBV30 with TRBJ1-1, with D possibly being TRBD1 (5 bases). The CDR3 consists of 12 residues. Trimming removed 3 bases at V and 10 bases at J, with 15 bases between. Per the germline V gene, CDR1 is GTSNPN and CDR2 is SVGIG (reference sequence). CDR3 bases: TGTGCCTGGAGCCCGGGGGTTCGCCGAGCTTTCTTT. It yields the protein CAWSPGVRRAFF.

J is TRBJ2-5 and V is TRBV3-1; 15 bases line up with TRBD2. The V segment lost 5 bases and the J segment 5 bases; nucleotides outside the gene matches: 6. Germline loops: CDR1 LGHDT, CDR2 YNNKEL (reference sequence). This CDR3 region has 16 residues. The CDR3 sequence is CASSSGLAGGPETQYF. The CDR3, as DNA: TGTGCCAGCAGCTCTGGACTAGCGGGGGGGCCTGAGACCCAGTACTTC.

This clonotype was counted between two and nine times. V gene TRBV20-1 combines with J gene TRBJ2-7, with D perhaps TRBD1 or TRBD2 (5 bases each). The CDR3 loop spans 16 amino acids. Germline V gives CDR1 DFQATT, CDR2 SNEGSKA (reference sequence). The V end was cut by 1 base, the J end by 2 bases, with 18 bases between. Written as DNA, the CDR3 is TGCAGTGCTAGAGGGGGGTGGAGGTTAGATCCCTACGAGCAGTACTTC. Its translation: CSARGGWRLDPYEQYF.

V usage is TRBV20-1 and J usage is TRBJ1-5; D gene ambiguous. The CDR3 covers 12 residues. V was cut by 0 bases and J by 5 bases, with 5 bases left in between. The germline gives CDR1 DFQATT, CDR2 SNEGSKA (reference sequence). The DNA of the CDR3 is TGCAGTGCTAGAGATCAGTATCAGCCCCAGCATTTT. Encoded protein: CSARDQYQPQHF.